This T cell receptor beta chain is drawn from a study of CD8+ T cells in alopecia areata. Study in general: Tofacitinib administration to treated patients was oral, at 5 to 10 mg twice daily. Tofacitinib therapy lasting 6 to 18 months was followed by 6 months off drug. Study-level findings and limits: It was observed that many expanded lesional clones persisted in scalp and blood during tofacitinib.

Regarding this clone: The antigen is unknown.

This sample's treatment: oral pan-JAK inhibitor, 5-10 mg twice daily. Samples from alopecia areata patients were lesional scalp punch biopsies and peripheral blood. Following RNA extraction, reverse transcription yielded cDNA that acted as the sequencing template. This table comes from immunoSEQ multiplex PCR, and its TCRdb copy is limited to in-frame clones, with some not included. Among about 150,000 clones listed, nearly 55% were seen once. Germline V CDR1 and CDR2: SQVTM, ANQGSEA. There are 12 residues in the CDR3. Losses at the gene ends were 4 bases for V and 6 bases for J; bases not matched to a gene: 4.

The clonotype originates from a human donor with alopecia areata. The sequenced sample was CD8+ T cells sorted from blood, obtained at week 4, from a patient treated with tofacitinib. The chain uses TRBV29-1 and TRBJ2-7; 9 nucleotides agree with TRBD1. The CDR3 DNA reads as TGCAGCGTTGGACAGGGGGAAACCGAGCAGTACTTC. Its protein is CSVGQGETEQYF.